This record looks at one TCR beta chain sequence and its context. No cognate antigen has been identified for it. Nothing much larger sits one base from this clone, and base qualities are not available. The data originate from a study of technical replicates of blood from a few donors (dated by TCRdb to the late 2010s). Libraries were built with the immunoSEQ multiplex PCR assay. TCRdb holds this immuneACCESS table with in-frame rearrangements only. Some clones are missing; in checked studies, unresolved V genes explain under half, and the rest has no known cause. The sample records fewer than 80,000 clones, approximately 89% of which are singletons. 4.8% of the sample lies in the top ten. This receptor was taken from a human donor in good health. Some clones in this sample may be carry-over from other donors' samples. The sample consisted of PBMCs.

CDR3 region: CASTSGLAGRSYNEQFF. DNA sequence: TGTGCCAGCACCTCGGGACTAGCGGGAAGATCCTACAATGAGCAGTTCTTC. Rearrangement joined TRBV11-1 to TRBJ2-1; the central 13 bases match TRBD2. The germline V gene (reference sequence) sets CDR1 to SGHAT and CDR2 to FQDESV. After removal of 7 bases from V and 1 base from J, the junction retains 7 bases not matched to a gene. From the cysteine through the phenylalanine, the CDR3 covers 17 amino acids. Of all the DNA, just the CDR3 is kept, 51 bases in frame from base 1.